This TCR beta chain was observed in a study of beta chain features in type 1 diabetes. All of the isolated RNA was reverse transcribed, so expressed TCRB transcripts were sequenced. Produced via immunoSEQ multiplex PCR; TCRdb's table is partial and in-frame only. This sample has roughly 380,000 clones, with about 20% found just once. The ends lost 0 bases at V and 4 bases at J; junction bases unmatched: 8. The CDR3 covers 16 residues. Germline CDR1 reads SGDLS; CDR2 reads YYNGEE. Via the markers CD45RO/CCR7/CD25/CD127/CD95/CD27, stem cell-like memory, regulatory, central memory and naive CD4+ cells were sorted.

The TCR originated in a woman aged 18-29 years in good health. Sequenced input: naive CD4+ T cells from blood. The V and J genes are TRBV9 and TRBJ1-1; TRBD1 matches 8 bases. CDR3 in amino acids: CASSVGIQGETTEAFF. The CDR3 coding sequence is TGTGCCAGCAGCGTAGGAATACAGGGGGAAACCACTGAAGCTTTCTTT.